This T cell receptor beta chain emerged from a study of tissue T cells after allogeneic stem cell transplantation. Study-level findings and limits: Tissue-detected TCR repertoire was only partly captured by blood and spleen T cells. TCR repertoires tracked anatomic similarity, regardless of disease or transplant status. Some tissue clones might be persisting host cells; their alloreactivity or antigen specificity was not determined.

Comment on this clone: Its antigen is not known.

Sequenced by immunoSEQ multiplex PCR; TCRdb stores in-frame clones only, minus some. The sample includes about 12,000 clones, about 73% of them seen just once. Non-transplant comparator patients with other cancers had at least five gastrointestinal samples and no known gastrointestinal disease. Germline assignment: CDR1 SGHNT and CDR2 YYREEE (reference sequence). The V end was cut by 5 bases, the J end by 2 bases, with 10 bases between. The CDR3 spans 13 residues. The receptor comes from a woman aged 18-55 years with breast cancer. The rearrangement uses TRBV5-4 and TRBJ1-1; D gene unclear. The sample in question was tissue from the right colon, obtained at autopsy. CDR3 region: CASRPSYNTEAFF. The CDR3 DNA reads TGTGCCAGCAGGCCGTCGTATAACACTGAAGCTTTCTTT.